The 31 T cell receptor beta chains below come from one sample, sequenced in a study of cytomegalovirus exposure and HLA in healthy donors. The PCR had 60 Vbeta and 13 Jbeta primers. The method was immunoSEQ multiplex PCR; TCRdb's version includes in-frame clones alone and lacks a portion of them. This table holds around 130,000 clones, 75% to 85% found once. The sample comprised PBMCs. These receptors originate from a man in his fifties or sixties in good health and CMV-seronegative.

The V call is TRBV11-1, the J call TRBJ2-7, with a weak D call TRBD2 (5 bases). V dropped 5 bases and J dropped 6 bases, with 17 bases sitting between them. The CDR3 consists of 14 residues. Germline V gives CDR1 SGHAT, CDR2 FQDESV (reference sequence). The CDR3 is CASSPGYAGFEQYF. The CDR3 region has the DNA TGTGCCAGCAGCCCGGGGTATGCGGGCTTCGAGCAGTACTTC.

This clone was counted between two and nine times. The chain is built from TRBV5-1 and TRBJ2-7; 7 bases align to TRBD2. Germline CDR1 reads SGHRS; CDR2 reads YFSETQ. CDR3 length equals 13 residues. With V trimmed by 4 bases and J by 3 bases, 4 bases remained unmatched. The CDR3, as DNA: TGCGCCAGCAGCCGTGCGGGGGACTACGAGCAGTACTTC. Residues: CASSRAGDYEQYF. Filled out from reference TRBV5-1 and TRBJ2-7, the complete variable domain reads KAGVTQTPRYLIKTRGQQVTLSCSPISGHRSVSWYQQTPGQGLQFLFEYFSETQRNKGNFPGRFSGRQFSNSRSEMNVSTLELGDSALYLCASSRAGDYEQYFGPGTRLTVT.

The chain joins TRBV6-1 to TRBJ1-2, with a possible D match to TRBD1 (5 bases). The CDR3 extends over 11 amino acids. V was trimmed by 11 bases and J by 8 bases, leaving 15 bases between them. Per the germline V gene, CDR1 is MNHNS and CDR2 is SASEGT. In DNA, the CDR3 is TGTGCCGGACGGGGGGGGGAAGGCTACACCTTC. The encoded protein is CAGRGGEGYTF.

CDR3 sequence: CASSLGGWSNQPQHF. CDR3 in DNA: TGTGCCAGCAGCTTAGGGGGCTGGAGCAATCAGCCCCAGCATTTT. The chain combines TRBV7-2 with TRBJ1-5, with D possibly TRBD1 on 5 matching bases. Germline values: CDR1 SGHTA, CDR2 FQGNSA. The CDR3 is 15 amino acids. Trimming shortened V by 1 base and J by 1 base, and 8 bases separated the two germline ends.

The chain has TRBV11-2 and TRBJ2-1; D might be TRBD2 (5 bases). The germline gives CDR1 SGHAT, CDR2 FQNNGV. The CDR3 covers 14 residues. V lost 7 bases, J lost 9 bases, and 19 bases lay in between. The CDR3 DNA follows: TGTGCCAGCACCCCAGAACTAGTAAGAGGTGAGCAGTTCTTC. Protein product: CASTPELVRGEQFF.

This chain uses TRBV18 with TRBJ2-3, with TRBD2 matching 9 bases. CDR3 length: 16 amino acids. Losses at the gene ends were 2 bases for V and 4 bases for J; bases not matched to a gene: 7. CDR1 is KGHSH and CDR2 is LQKENI in the germline V gene. CDR3 sequence: CASSPSGLAGADTQYF. CDR3 bases: TGTGCCAGCTCACCATCGGGACTAGCTGGGGCAGATACGCAGTATTTT.

The table lists this clone with a few counts. The chain employs TRBV5-6 and TRBJ1-2; the match to TRBD1 covers 9 bases. V lost 1 base, J lost 9 bases, and 4 bases stayed unmatched. The CDR3 spans 13 residues. Looked up from germline, CDR1 is SGHDT and CDR2 is YYEEEE. The CDR3 bases are TGTGCCAGCAGCTTGAGGGGACAGGGCCGCTACACCTTC. Translated, it gives CASSLRGQGRYTF.

The V gene is TRBV18, the J gene TRBJ2-1; the match to TRBD2 covers 12 bases. This CDR3 region has 17 residues. V gave up 0 bases and J gave up 7 bases; unmatched junction bases: 7. CDR1 and CDR2 from the germline V gene are KGHSH and LQKENI. CDR3 sequence reads: CASSPPWASGGVNEQFF. CDR3 in DNA: TGTGCCAGCTCACCACCGTGGGCTAGCGGGGGGGTAAATGAGCAGTTCTTC.

This clone showed up just once. The gene calls are TRBV5-4 and TRBJ1-5; 7 nucleotides agree with TRBD1. V was pared by 4 bases and J by 2 bases, with 3 bases of the junction left unmatched. The germline V gene has CDR1 SGHNT and CDR2 YYREEE (reference sequence). The CDR3 spans 14 residues. For the CDR3, the DNA is TGTGCCAGCAGCCCCGGGACAGGCAATCAGCCCCAGCATTTT. Protein sequence: CASSPGTGNQPQHF. Based on the CDR3 plus reference TRBV5-4 and TRBJ1-5, the full variable domain is ETGVTQSPTHLIKTRGQQVTLRCSSQSGHNTVSWYQQALGQGPQFIFQYYREEENGRGNFPPRFSGLQFPNYSSELNVNALELDDSALYLCASSPGTGNQPQHFGDGTRLSIL.

The chain employs TRBV6-5 and TRBJ1-1; tentatively, D is TRBD1 (5 bases). This CDR3 has 14 amino acids. Germline CDR1 reads MNHEY; CDR2 reads SVGAGI. With 6 bases removed from V and 2 bases from J, the gap between germline ends came to 13 bases. The CDR3 DNA is TGTGCCAGCAGCTCGACAGATTCAAACACTGAAGCTTTCTTT. Protein: CASSSTDSNTEAFF.

The rearrangement joins TRBV7-9 to TRBJ1-4; no clear D. V lost 5 bases to trimming and J lost 7 bases, with 8 bases between them. The germline V gene encodes CDR1 SEHNR and CDR2 FQNEAQ (reference sequence). CDR3 length equals 12 residues. The CDR3, as DNA: TGTGCCAGCAGCCCCCGGGGTGAAAAACTGTTTTTT. Amino acid sequence: CASSPRGEKLFF.

This clone was picked up a small number of times. The chain uses TRBV18 and TRBJ2-7; D not resolved. The CDR3 has 14 residues. The germline V gene encodes CDR1 KGHSH and CDR2 LQKENI. Trimming stripped 4 bases from V and 1 base from J, with 11 bases between. The CDR3 nucleotides read TGTGCCAGCTCACAATCGGGTATTTCCTACGAGCAGTACTTC. Amino acid sequence: CASSQSGISYEQYF.

The chain couples TRBV30 to TRBJ1-2; tentative D call: TRBD1 (6 bases). Germline V gene lookup returns CDR1 GTSNPN and CDR2 SVGIG (reference sequence). There are 14 residues in the CDR3. Trimming pared 4 bases from V and 6 bases from J, leaving 18 bases between. Here the CDR3 reads CAWIPGRGIHGYTF. DNA of the CDR3: TGTGCCTGGATCCCCGGGAGGGGGATTCATGGCTACACCTTC. Variable domain in full (rest from reference TRBV30 and TRBJ1-2): SQTIHQWPATLVQPVGSPLSLECTVEGTSNPNLYWYRQAAGRGLQLLFYSVGIGQISSEVPQNLSASRPQDRQFILSSKKLLLSDSGFYLCAWIPGRGIHGYTFGSGTRLTVV.

This chain links TRBV27 with TRBJ1-6; D might be TRBD1 (6 bases). Trimming left V 5 bases short and J 0 bases short, with 17 bases between. Germline V CDR1 and CDR2: MNHEY, SMNVEV (reference sequence). The CDR3 runs 18 residues. DNA for the CDR3: TGTGCCAGCAGTCTAGAGGGGGTCCTGAACTCCTATAATTCACCCCTCCACTTT. It codes for CASSLEGVLNSYNSPLHF.

The chain joins TRBV7-6 to TRBJ2-1; D possibly corresponds to TRBD2 (6 bases). Germline CDR1 is SGHVS and CDR2 is FNYEAQ. Trimming shortened V by 1 base and J by 0 bases, and 10 bases separated the two germline ends. This CDR3 has 16 residues. The CDR3 here is CASSLGPGSSYNEQFF. Here the CDR3 DNA reads TGTGCCAGCAGCTTAGGTCCCGGGAGCTCCTACAATGAGCAGTTCTTC.

This clone was detected a few times. This chain connects TRBV7-2 to TRBJ1-5, with 11 positions matching TRBD1. The germline V gene has CDR1 SGHTA and CDR2 FQGNSA. The CDR3 loop spans 15 amino acids. V lost 5 bases and J lost 7; bases outside the gene matches: 7. CDR3 loop: CASSPPGQGAQPQHF. CDR3 coding DNA: TGTGCCAGCAGCCCCCCCGGACAGGGGGCCCAGCCCCAGCATTTT.

V is TRBV2 and J is TRBJ2-1; D is undetermined. The V and J ends lost 6 bases and 5 bases respectively, with 8 bases between them. This CDR3 contains 12 residues. Per germline, CDR1 SNHLY and CDR2 FYNNEI. CDR3 DNA: TGTGCCAGCAGATCTGGGCACAATGAGCAGTTCTTC. Translation: CASRSGHNEQFF.

This chain uses TRBV6-1 with TRBJ1-1, with D possibly TRBD1 on 5 matching bases. The germline V gene encodes CDR1 MNHNS and CDR2 SASEGT. V lost 5 bases to trimming and J lost 4 bases, with 14 bases between them. CDR3 length: 14 residues. The CDR3 DNA is TGTGCCAGCAGTACCGATGGGGGGGGCACTGAAGCTTTCTTT. Translating gives CASSTDGGGTEAFF.

The table lists this clone with a few counts. This sequence joins TRBV28 and TRBJ1-2, with TRBD1 matching 9 bases. Germline V gene sequence: CDR1 MDHEN, CDR2 SYDVKM. The length of the CDR3 is 14 residues. V lost 5 bases, J lost 6 bases, and 7 bases stayed unmatched. Written as DNA, the CDR3 is TGTGCCAGCAGTGCAGGACAGGGGACTGATGGCTACACCTTC. Encoded protein: CASSAGQGTDGYTF.

The chain carries TRBV10-3 and TRBJ1-6; 8 nucleotides match TRBD1. This CDR3 region has 17 residues. Trimming at V came to 6 bases and at J to 9 bases, leaving 16 bases not matched to a gene. CDR1 is ENHRY, CDR2 SYGVKD, per germline. The CDR3 DNA is TGTGCCATCAGGGCAGACAGGGGAGGTAATGAACGTTCACCCCTCCACTTT. Translated: CAIRADRGGNERSPLHF.

The rearrangement links TRBV7-9 to TRBJ1-4; the match to TRBD1 covers 7 bases. The CDR3 loop spans 18 amino acids. Germline CDR1 is SEHNR and CDR2 is FQNEAQ (reference sequence). The V and J ends lost 5 bases and 7 bases, in that order; junction bases with no gene match: 19. DNA of the CDR3: TGTGCCAGCAGCAATATGGTTCTTCACAGGGGACCTTCTGAAAAACTGTTTTTT. Translation gives CASSNMVLHRGPSEKLFF.

V and J are TRBV28 and TRBJ2-7; 8 bases match TRBD2. CDR3 length equals 13 residues. V shed 7 bases, J shed 4 bases, and the junction held 6 bases outside the gene matches. The germline V gene has CDR1 MDHEN and CDR2 SYDVKM. The CDR3 loop reads CASTLGLAYEQYF. CDR3 in DNA: TGTGCCAGCACCTTAGGACTAGCTTACGAGCAGTACTTC. The full variable domain, with the rest looked up from reference TRBV28 and TRBJ2-7, is DVKVTQSSRYLVKRTGEKVFLECVQDMDHENMFWYRQDPGLGLRLIYFSYDVKMKEKGDIPEGYSVSREKKERFSLILESASTNQTSMYLCASTLGLAYEQYFGPGTRLTVT.

The genes are TRBV5-4 and TRBJ2-3; TRBD2 matches 9 bases. V gave up 3 bases and J gave up 6 bases; unmatched junction bases: 11. CDR1 is SGHNT and CDR2 is YYREEE in the germline V gene (reference sequence). The CDR3 covers 16 residues. The CDR3 DNA reads as TGTGCCAGCAGCTCCGGTCCAGCGGGGGGTGGGGATACGCAGTATTTT. Translated: CASSSGPAGGGDTQYF.

The chain carries TRBV6-1 and TRBJ1-1; TRBD1 matches at 9 bases. With V trimmed by 6 bases and J by 1 base, 3 bases remained unmatched. Per germline, CDR1 MNHNS and CDR2 SASEGT. The CDR3 is 14 amino acids. The CDR3 coding sequence is TGTGCCAGCAGCCCGGGACAGGGGAACACTGAAGCTTTCTTT. Translating gives CASSPGQGNTEAFF.

This chain uses TRBV5-1 with TRBJ2-5; 7 bases match TRBD1. TRBJ2-7 matches the DNA end more closely, so the J call is doubtful. This CDR3 comprises 14 residues. The V gene's germline CDR1 is SGHRS and CDR2 YFSETQ. In DNA form, the CDR3 reads TGCGCCAGCAGCTCCGGGACAGTTAGCTACGAGCAGTACTTC. Translation: CASSSGTVSYEQYF.

The chain is built from TRBV2 and TRBJ2-7; 8 bases are shared with TRBD2. With V trimmed by 11 bases and J by 4 bases, 7 bases remained unmatched. The CDR3 is 12 amino acids. The germline V gene has CDR1 SNHLY and CDR2 FYNNEI. For the CDR3, the DNA is TGTGCCTGCTTCGGGGGGGAATACGAGCAGTACTTC. It is translated as CACFGGEYEQYF.

The V gene is TRBV19, the J gene TRBJ2-2; possibly TRBD1 for D (6 bases). Germline-derived CDR1 and CDR2 are LNHDA and SQIVND (reference sequence). The CDR3 contains 13 residues. V was cut by 1 base and J by 7 bases, with 7 bases left in between. Written as DNA, the CDR3 is TGTGCCAGTAGTATAGGGACAGTCGGGGAGCTGTTTTTT. Its protein product is CASSIGTVGELFF.

This clone was recorded only once. The chain links TRBV11-1 to TRBJ1-5; D unclear. Trimming stripped 1 base from V and 4 bases from J, with 11 bases between. Germline CDR1 reads SGHAT; CDR2 reads FQDESV (reference sequence). The CDR3 is made up of 15 amino acids. The CDR3 sequence: CASSLDGESNQPQHF. The CDR3 DNA sequence: TGTGCCAGCAGCTTAGACGGGGAGAGTAATCAGCCCCAGCATTTT. Using reference TRBV11-1 and TRBJ1-5 for the parts outside the CDR3, the full variable domain is EAEVAQSPRYKITEKSQAVAFWCDPISGHATLYWYRQILGQGPELLVQFQDESVVDDSQLPKDRFSAERLKGVDSTLKIQPAELGDSAMYLCASSLDGESNQPQHFGDGTRLSIL.

J is TRBJ1-2 and V is TRBV9; D is perhaps TRBD1 (6 bases). The CDR3 consists of 14 residues. CDR1 and CDR2 from the germline V gene are SGDLS and YYNGEE. V was cut by 3 bases and J by 1 base, with 10 bases left in between. DNA for the CDR3: TGTGCCAGCAGCGGACGACAGGTTAACTATGGCTACACCTTC. Protein: CASSGRQVNYGYTF. Using reference TRBV9 and TRBJ1-2 for the parts outside the CDR3, the full variable domain is DSGVTQTPKHLITATGQRVTLRCSPRSGDLSVYWYQQSLDQGLQFLIQYYNGEERAKGNILERFSAQQFPDLHSELNLSSLELGDSALYFCASSGRQVNYGYTFGSGTRLTVV.

The chain links TRBV7-2 to TRBJ2-7, with 8 nucleotides matching TRBD2. CDR3 size: 16 residues. Looked up from germline, CDR1 is SGHTA and CDR2 is FQGNSA. Trimming removed 1 base from V and 3 bases from J; junction bases left unmatched: 8. As DNA, the CDR3 is TGTGCCAGCAGCTTAGGGGGACTAGGGATGGGCTACGAGCAGTACTTC. Translated: CASSLGGLGMGYEQYF. The whole variable domain, filled in from reference TRBV7-2 and TRBJ2-7, reads GAGVSQSPSNKVTEKGKDVELRCDPISGHTALYWYRQSLGQGLEFLIYFQGNSAPDKSGLPSDRFSAERTGGSVSTLTIQRTQQEDSAVYLCASSLGGLGMGYEQYFGPGTRLTVT.

The rearrangement uses TRBV29-1 and TRBJ1-6; a possible D gene is TRBD1 (6 bases). The ends were cut back, 4 bases at V and 8 bases at J, with 12 bases in the middle. The length of the CDR3 is 13 residues. Germline loops: CDR1 SQVTM, CDR2 ANQGSEA. CDR3 amino acids: CSVGGTKDSPLHF. Here the CDR3 DNA reads TGCAGCGTTGGGGGGACAAAAGATTCACCCCTCCACTTT.